These 26 T cell receptor beta chains were sequenced from one sample in a study of blood T cell repertoires in COVID-19. Profiling relied on immunoSEQ multiplex PCR, and the TCRdb table lists in-frame clones only, not all of them. The data hold just over 250,000 clones, with about 87% observed a single time. The sequenced sample was peripheral blood. These receptors came from a man aged 55 to 70 who had recovered from COVID-19.

This sequence joins TRBV30 and TRBJ2-7; D possibly corresponds to TRBD2 (6 bases). The CDR3 sequence is 14 residues long. Germline assignment: CDR1 GTSNPN and CDR2 SVGIG (reference sequence). Trimming pared 2 bases from V and 5 bases from J, leaving 16 bases between. The CDR3 coding sequence is TGTGCCTGGAGTTTACCCGGGGGATTCAACGAGCAGTACTTC. Translating it yields CAWSLPGGFNEQYF.

The gene calls are TRBV27 and TRBJ2-1, with TRBD2 matching 11 bases. The CDR3 length is 16 residues. Germline V gives CDR1 MNHEY, CDR2 SMNVEV (reference sequence). The V and J ends lost 3 bases and 4 bases, in that order; junction bases with no gene match: 5. DNA of the CDR3: TGTGCCAGCAGTTTGATGGGACTAGCGGAGTACAATGAGCAGTTCTTC. It specifies CASSLMGLAEYNEQFF.

The chain recombines TRBV7-3 with TRBJ2-5, with 11 bases fitting TRBD2. Germline V gene data show CDR1 as SGHTA and CDR2 as FQGTGA. The CDR3 length is 17 residues. Germline trimming cut 3 bases from V and 4 bases from J; bases unmatched to any gene: 10. The CDR3 DNA sequence: TGTGCCAGCAGCTTGGGCTTTCTAGCGGGGGGTGTAGAGACCCAGTACTTC. It specifies CASSLGFLAGGVETQYF.

This sequence joins TRBV5-6 and TRBJ2-5, with 8 bases that match TRBD2. The CDR3 covers 15 residues. V lost 0 bases, J lost 5 bases, and 6 bases stayed unmatched. Germline V gives CDR1 SGHDT, CDR2 YYEEEE. CDR3 in DNA: TGTGCCAGCAGCTTGGCCCGGGGCGGGGGGGAGACCCAGTACTTC. Its translation: CASSLARGGGETQYF.

The chain has TRBV7-9 and TRBJ1-2; TRBD1 matches at 7 bases. The J segment lost 5 bases and the V segment lost 9 bases, leaving 12 bases of the junction unmatched. CDR1 and CDR2 (germline): SEHNR, FQNEAQ (reference sequence). This CDR3 region has 14 residues. CDR3 sequence reads: CASIGPGQIYGYTF. DNA of the CDR3: TGTGCCAGTATCGGGCCGGGACAGATATATGGCTACACCTTC.

The CDR3 loop reads CASSQSRTGADTQYF. CDR3 nucleotide sequence: TGCGCCAGCAGCCAATCCAGGACAGGGGCAGATACGCAGTATTTT. The chain combines TRBV4-1 with TRBJ2-3; 9 bases are a match to TRBD1. J was trimmed by 4 bases and V by 2 bases; bases with no gene match: 4. Germline lookup yields CDR1 MGHRA and CDR2 YSYEKL. The CDR3 extends over 15 amino acids.

The gene calls are TRBV6-2 or TRBV6-3 and TRBJ2-1; 7 nucleotides align to TRBD1. This CDR3 has 15 amino acids. V shed 2 bases and J 9 bases; nucleotides not matched to a gene: 10. The germline V gene encodes CDR1 MNHEY and CDR2 SVGEGT. The CDR3 spells CASSYTTGQIIEQFF. In DNA form, the CDR3 reads TGTGCCAGCAGTTACACGACGGGACAGATCATTGAGCAGTTCTTC.

J is TRBJ1-3 and V is TRBV19; 7 positions agree with TRBD1. This CDR3 is built from 15 residues. Germline CDR1 and CDR2: LNHDA and SQIVND (reference sequence). The V and J ends lost 5 bases and 4 bases, in that order; junction bases with no gene match: 8. CDR3 region: CASSSGTVIGNTIYF. The CDR3 nucleotides are TGTGCCAGTAGTTCCGGGACAGTAATCGGAAACACCATATATTTT.

This rearrangement joins TRBV7-6 to TRBJ2-3, with TRBD2 matching over 8 bases. The germline V gene encodes CDR1 SGHVS and CDR2 FNYEAQ. The CDR3 is made up of 18 amino acids. J was trimmed by 4 bases and V by 1 base; bases with no gene match: 13. This CDR3 reads CASSLVGSGAFPSDTQYF. For the CDR3, the DNA is TGTGCCAGCAGCTTAGTAGGTAGCGGGGCCTTTCCGTCAGATACGCAGTATTTT.

The chain carries TRBV5-1 and TRBJ1-4; no definite D call. The CDR3 sequence is 15 residues long. Trimming stripped 0 bases from V and 8 bases from J, with 14 bases between. Germline V CDR1 and CDR2: SGHRS, YFSETQ. The CDR3 is CASSLAGFDEEKLFF. DNA for the CDR3: TGCGCCAGCAGCTTGGCGGGGTTCGATGAAGAAAAACTGTTTTTT.

The genes are TRBV14 and TRBJ1-6, with D perhaps matching TRBD1 (5 bases). V was cut by 3 bases and J by 8 bases, with 8 bases left in between. CDR1 is SGHDN and CDR2 is FVKESK in the germline V gene. This CDR3 contains 13 residues. The CDR3 DNA reads as TGTGCCAGCAGCCAGGGGCGCGATTCACCCCTCCACTTT. This encodes CASSQGRDSPLHF.

This chain's CDR3 is CASRVTGLGTEAFF. CDR3 DNA sequence: TGTGCCAGCAGGGTAACAGGGCTAGGCACTGAAGCTTTCTTT. J is TRBJ1-1 and V is TRBV2; D might be TRBD1 (6 bases). In germline, CDR1 is SNHLY, CDR2 FYNNEI. The ends were cut back, 6 bases at V and 4 bases at J, with 15 bases in the middle. The CDR3 has 14 amino acids.

This clone was counted between two and nine times. The chain links TRBV19 to TRBJ2-2, with D possibly matching TRBD1 (5 bases). Germline V gene data show CDR1 as LNHDA and CDR2 as SQIVND (reference sequence). The V and J ends lost 2 bases and 0 bases respectively, with 10 bases between them. The CDR3 extends over 16 amino acids. CDR3 in DNA: TGTGCCAGTAGTATAATCAGGGCACCGAACACCGGGGAGCTGTTTTTT. It encodes CASSIIRAPNTGELFF.

The rearrangement uses TRBV5-6 and TRBJ2-7; the match to TRBD2 covers 7 bases. Germline V CDR1 and CDR2: SGHDT, YYEEEE. V dropped 5 bases and J dropped 12; count of bases not matched to a gene: 14. CDR3 size: 13 residues. The CDR3 reads CASRKGLPTGAYF. The CDR3 DNA is TGTGCCAGCAGAAAGGGACTACCCACCGGTGCGTACTTC.

V and J are TRBV25-1 and TRBJ2-5, with D tentatively TRBD1 (5 bases). This CDR3 contains 15 residues. Germline CDR1 is MGHDK and CDR2 is SYGVNS. Trimming removed 0 bases from V and 4 bases from J, with 12 bases in between. The CDR3 sequence: CASSEYRGRAETQYF. CDR3 nucleotide sequence: TGTGCCAGCAGTGAATATCGCGGCAGGGCAGAGACCCAGTACTTC. The full variable domain, in which reference TRBV25-1 and TRBJ2-5 provide the parts outside the CDR3, is EADIYQTPRYLVIGTGKKITLECSQTMGHDKMYWYQQDPGMELHLIHYSYGVNSTEKGDLSSESTVSRIRTEHFPLTLESARPSHTSQYLCASSEYRGRAETQYFGPGTRLLVL.

V and J are TRBV4-2 and TRBJ2-2, with 7 bases that match TRBD1. Germline CDR1 and CDR2: LGHNA and YNFKEQ. This CDR3 spans 14 amino acids. J was trimmed by 7 bases and V by 3 bases; bases with no gene match: 5. The CDR3 DNA reads TGTGCCAGCAGCCAGTACACAGGGGTCGGGGAGCTGTTTTTT. Its translation: CASSQYTGVGELFF.

The genes are TRBV30 and TRBJ1-4; a weak D match, TRBD1 (6 bases). The CDR3 totals 14 residues. Germline V gene data show CDR1 as GTSNPN and CDR2 as SVGIG (reference sequence). Trimming cost V 5 bases and J 4 bases, with 14 bases left between them. The CDR3 bases are TGTGCCTGGGCCGAAACAGGGTTTAATGAAAAACTGTTTTTT. Its translation is CAWAETGFNEKLFF.

The chain combines TRBV11-1 with TRBJ2-1; 10 bases match TRBD1. This CDR3 has 15 amino acids. Losses at the gene ends were 5 bases for V and 8 bases for J; bases not matched to a gene: 9. Germline V gene lookup returns CDR1 SGHAT and CDR2 FQDESV (reference sequence). Written as DNA, the CDR3 is TGTGCCAGCAGCCGACGCCGCGGACAGGGGGATGAGCAGTTCTTC. This translates into CASSRRRGQGDEQFF.

The chain joins TRBV6-4 to TRBJ2-7; the match to TRBD1 covers 12 bases. Trimming cost V 6 bases and J 6 bases; bases outside gene matches: 3. Germline CDR1 MRHNA, CDR2 SNTAGT. The CDR3 consists of 13 residues. CDR3 nucleotides: TGTGCCAGCAGCCGGGACAGGGGGCTCGAGCAGTACTTC. Its translation is CASSRDRGLEQYF.

The chain employs TRBV5-6 and TRBJ1-2; 7 bases fit TRBD1. CDR3 size: 12 residues. J gave up 6 bases and V 4 bases, and 3 bases lay outside the gene matches. Per the germline V gene, CDR1 is SGHDT and CDR2 is YYEEEE. The CDR3 DNA reads TGTGCCAGCAGCCAGGGGGTTGATGGCTACACCTTC. It encodes CASSQGVDGYTF.

The V gene is TRBV19, the J gene TRBJ2-7, with D possibly being TRBD2 (6 bases). Germline CDR1 LNHDA, CDR2 SQIVND (reference sequence). Trimming stripped 1 base from V and 5 bases from J, with 15 bases between. This CDR3 is 15 amino acids long. The CDR3 coding sequence is TGTGCCAGTAGTATAGTAAAGACTAGTCTCCACGAGCAGTACTTC. Its protein product is CASSIVKTSLHEQYF.

This clone has a handful of counts. This CDR3 reads CASSSRNSPLHF. The CDR3 nucleotides read TGTGCCAGCAGCTCCCGTAATTCACCCCTCCACTTT. The chain couples TRBV27 to TRBJ1-6; D is ambiguous. V was clipped by 6 bases and J by 6 bases, with 6 bases between them. Germline V gene sequence: CDR1 MNHEY, CDR2 SMNVEV (reference sequence). This CDR3 comprises 12 residues.

Written as DNA, the CDR3 is TGTGCCAGCAGTTTAGGCGGGGGCCGGCAAGAGACCCAGTACTTC. The encoded protein is CASSLGGGRQETQYF. The chain couples TRBV28 to TRBJ2-5; D possibly corresponds to TRBD2 (7 bases). Germline V gene lookup returns CDR1 MDHEN and CDR2 SYDVKM. V was trimmed by 2 bases and J by 2 bases, leaving 12 bases between them. This CDR3 is built from 15 residues.

This chain joins TRBV19 and TRBJ2-7; 8 bases align to TRBD1. Germline CDR1 LNHDA, CDR2 SQIVND (reference sequence). J lost 5 bases, V lost 6 bases, and 12 bases had no gene match. The CDR3 runs to 15 residues. CDR3 loop: CASRAGGTGSDEQYF. CDR3 DNA sequence: TGTGCCAGTAGGGCTGGGGGGACAGGTAGCGACGAGCAGTACTTC.

The chain carries TRBV30 and TRBJ2-2; 7 bases agree with TRBD1. Trimming at V came to 5 bases and at J to 0 bases, leaving 0 bases not matched to a gene. Germline CDR1 GTSNPN, CDR2 SVGIG (reference sequence). This CDR3 comprises 13 residues. CDR3 loop: CAWDRANTGELFF. In DNA, the CDR3 is TGTGCCTGGGACAGGGCGAACACCGGGGAGCTGTTTTTT.

The chain employs TRBV3-1 (or the pseudogene TRBV3-2) and TRBJ1-4; 7 positions match TRBD1. From germline, CDR1 is LGHDT and CDR2 YNNKEL (reference sequence). Germline trimming cut 4 bases from V and 5 bases from J; bases unmatched to any gene: 7. This CDR3 contains 15 residues. The CDR3 loop is CASSLRQGQNEKLFF. Here the CDR3 DNA reads TGTGCCAGCAGCCTCCGACAGGGCCAAAATGAAAAACTGTTTTTT.